A single sample gave rise to the 11 T cell receptor beta chains below, sequenced in a study of blood T cell repertoires in COVID-19. The protocol was immunoSEQ multiplex PCR, while the TCRdb copy is restricted to in-frame clones and leaves out a portion. The sample lists about 240,000 clones, more than 80% occurring once. The sequenced material came from peripheral blood. The receptors stem from a woman aged 80 or over with COVID-19, enrolled during active disease.

This chain uses TRBV4-2 with TRBJ2-3; 9 positions match TRBD2. The CDR3 totals 17 residues. Trimming removed 1 base from V and 5 bases from J; junction bases left unmatched: 10. Germline V gives CDR1 LGHNA, CDR2 YNFKEQ. The CDR3, as DNA: TGTGCCAGCAGCCAAGGAACCCAGCGGGAGGCGCGAGATACGCAGTATTTT. This encodes CASSQGTQREARDTQYF.

The chain has TRBV21-1 and TRBJ1-1. TRBV21-1 is deemed a pseudogene. There are 13 residues in the CDR3. CDR3 region: CASSPLPNTEAFF. For the CDR3, the DNA is TGTGCCAGCAGCCCTCTACCCAACACTGAAGCTTTCTTT.

V and J are TRBV9 and TRBJ1-4; D perhaps matches TRBD1 (5 bases). V was trimmed by 4 bases and J by 3 bases, leaving 13 bases between them. There are 15 residues in the CDR3. Germline CDR1 SGDLS, CDR2 YYNGEE. The CDR3 bases are TGTGCCAGCAGCCCCCTTGGGGGGGCTAATGAAAAACTGTTTTTT. Protein sequence: CASSPLGGANEKLFF.

V and J are TRBV28 and TRBJ2-7; tentatively, D is TRBD1 (6 bases). The CDR3 has 15 amino acids. The V gene lost 7 bases and the J gene lost 4 bases, with 20 bases spanning the gap. From germline, CDR1 is MDHEN and CDR2 SYDVKM. In DNA, the CDR3 is TGTGCCAGCACCTCCCGAGGGGGAGCGGTGTACGAGCAGTACTTC. Its translation is CASTSRGGAVYEQYF.

The gene calls are TRBV4-3 and TRBJ1-6; D is undetermined. Deletions cut 0 bases from V and 10 bases from J, with 7 bases between. The CDR3 is 13 amino acids. Per germline, CDR1 LGHNA and CDR2 YSLEER. The CDR3 DNA follows: TGCGCCAGCAGCCAAGATCGACTCTCACCCCTCCACTTT. It encodes CASSQDRLSPLHF.

The genes are TRBV11-2 and TRBJ2-5, with 10 nucleotides matching TRBD1. The CDR3 is made up of 16 amino acids. Per the germline V gene, CDR1 is SGHAT and CDR2 is FQNNGV. V was pared by 8 bases and J by 4 bases, with 13 bases of the junction left unmatched. The CDR3 sequence is CASGSGQGKNSETQYF. The CDR3 DNA is TGTGCCAGCGGGTCGGGACAGGGGAAGAATTCAGAGACCCAGTACTTC.

J is TRBJ2-7 and V is TRBV6-5; D is possibly TRBD1 (6 bases). V lost 11 bases to trimming and J lost 7 bases, with 15 bases between them. From germline, CDR1 is MNHEY and CDR2 SVGAGI. The CDR3 is 11 amino acids. The CDR3 loop reads CASFWGLEQYF. CDR3 nucleotides: TGTGCCTCTTTCTGGGGGCTGGAGCAGTACTTC.

The V call is TRBV2, the J call TRBJ1-5, with 7 nucleotides matching TRBD1. The germline CDR1 and CDR2 sequences are SNHLY and FYNNEI. J gave up 5 bases and V 4 bases, and 5 bases lay outside the gene matches. The CDR3 spans 14 residues. The DNA of the CDR3 is TGTGCCAGCAGTGCAGGGGGAGTGTATCAGCCCCAGCATTTT. It specifies CASSAGGVYQPQHF.

The V call is TRBV7-9, the J call TRBJ2-7, with a possible D match to TRBD1 (5 bases). Germline CDR1 is SEHNR and CDR2 is FQNEAQ (reference sequence). This CDR3 is 14 amino acids long. The ends were cut back, 5 bases at V and 2 bases at J, with 13 bases in the middle. The CDR3 nucleotides read TGTGCCAGCAGCCGACAGCTCCCAACCTACGAGCAGTACTTC. Amino acid sequence: CASSRQLPTYEQYF.

This clone was counted between two and nine times. This chain links TRBV6-9 with TRBJ1-6; D unclear. Trimming stripped 1 base from V and 11 bases from J, with 12 bases between. The CDR3 has 14 amino acids. Germline V lookup: CDR1 MNHGY, CDR2 SVAAGI. CDR3: CASSYFQEDPPLHF. The CDR3 DNA is TGTGCCAGCAGTTATTTCCAGGAGGACCCACCCCTCCACTTT.

V gene TRBV18 combines with J gene TRBJ2-5; a possible D gene is TRBD2 (6 bases). The CDR3 totals 14 residues. CDR1 is KGHSH and CDR2 is LQKENI in the germline V gene. V was trimmed by 4 bases and J by 4 bases, leaving 13 bases between them. The CDR3 region is CASSLPGRRETQYF. The CDR3 DNA reads as TGTGCCAGCTCACTTCCCGGGAGAAGAGAGACCCAGTACTTC.